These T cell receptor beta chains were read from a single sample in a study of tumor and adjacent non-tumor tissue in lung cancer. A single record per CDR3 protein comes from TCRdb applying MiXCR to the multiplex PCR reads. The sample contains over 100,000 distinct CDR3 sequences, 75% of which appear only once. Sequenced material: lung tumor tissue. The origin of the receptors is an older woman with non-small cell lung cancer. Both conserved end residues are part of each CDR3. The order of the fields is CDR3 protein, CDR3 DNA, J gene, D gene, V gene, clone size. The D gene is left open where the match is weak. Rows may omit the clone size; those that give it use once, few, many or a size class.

CDR3: CARSSRAGHYSNQPQHF
DNA: TGTGCCAGAAGTTCTCGGGCCGGGCATTATAGCAATCAGCCCCAGCATTTT
J: TRBJ1-5
D: .
V: TRBV28
size: once

CDR3: CATRGTGSTEASF
DNA: TGTGCCACCAGGGGGACCGGGAGCACTGAAGCTTCCTTT
J: TRBJ1-1
D: TRBD1
V: TRBV6-2/TRBV6-3
size: .

CDR3: CASSSDRDYGYTF
DNA: TGTGCCAGCAGCTCGGACAGGGATTATGGCTACACCTTC
J: TRBJ1-2
D: TRBD1
V: TRBV11-2
size: many

CDR3: CASSSHGANTVELFF
DNA: TGTGCCAGCAGTTCCCATGGGGCTAACACCGTGGAGCTGTTTTTT
J: TRBJ2-2
D: .
V: TRBV6-2/TRBV6-3
size: .

CDR3: CASRIGGAGNEQFF
DNA: TGTGCCAGCAGGATCGGGGGGGCCGGGAATGAGCAGTTCTTC
J: TRBJ2-1
D: TRBD2
V: TRBV7-2
size: .

CDR3: CSALERLITDTQYF
DNA: TGCAGTGCTCTCGAGAGACTTATCACAGATACGCAGTATTTT
J: TRBJ2-3
D: .
V: TRBV20-1
size: few

CDR3: CSVMTGELVVGYGYTF
DNA: TGCAGCGTGATGACAGGGGAATTGGTCGTCGGCTATGGCTACACCTTC
J: TRBJ1-2
D: TRBD1
V: TRBV29-1
size: .

CDR3: CASSRTGSYEQYF
DNA: TGTGCCAGCAGCCGTACCGGGTCCTACGAGCAGTACTTC
J: TRBJ2-7
D: .
V: TRBV6-2/TRBV6-3
size: many

CDR3: CNVAPDQDGDTF
DNA: TGCAACGTTGCTCCCGACCAGGATGGCGACACCTTC
J: TRBJ1-2
D: .
V: TRBV29-1
size: .

CDR3: CASSLAGQGGPYELSF
DNA: TGTGCCAGCAGCTTGGCGGGACAGGGGGGACCCTACGAGCTGTCCTTC
J: TRBJ2-7
D: TRBD1
V: TRBV11-1
size: .

CDR3: CASRLGLTGGNEQNF
DNA: TGTGCCAGCAGGCTTGGACTAACGGGGGGCAATGAGCAGAACTTC
J: TRBJ2-1
D: .
V: TRBV5-5
size: .

CDR3: CASRQDRGPCSTDTQYF
DNA: TGCGCCAGCAGACAAGACCGCGGACCTTGTAGCACAGATACGCAGTATTTT
J: TRBJ2-3
D: .
V: TRBV4-3
size: .

CDR3: CASSKGPISSYNEEFF
DNA: TGCGCCAGCAGTAAAGGTCCCATCAGCTCCTACAATGAGGAGTTCTTC
J: TRBJ2-1
D: .
V: TRBV4-3
size: .

CDR3: CASTPFTAGGRGLELFF
DNA: TGTGCCAGCACTCCCTTTACAGCGGGGGGCCGGGGGCTGGAGCTGTTTTTT
J: TRBJ2-2
D: TRBD2
V: TRBV6-1
size: .

CDR3: CSAKGQGIKNIQYF
DNA: TGCAGTGCTAAAGGGCAGGGGATCAAAAACATTCAGTACTTC
J: TRBJ2-4
D: .
V: TRBV20-1
size: .

CDR3: CASRWDLNQPQHF
DNA: TGTGCCAGCAGATGGGACCTCAATCAGCCCCAGCATTTT
J: TRBJ1-5
D: .
V: TRBV6-2/TRBV6-3
size: many

CDR3: CASSPHPAEAFF
DNA: TGTGCCAGCAGCCCCCACCCCGCTGAAGCTTTCTTT
J: TRBJ1-1
D: .
V: TRBV7-3
size: .

CDR3: CASSEQAGRYNEQFF
DNA: TGTGCCAGCAGTGAGCAAGCGGGACGATACAATGAGCAGTTCTTC
J: TRBJ2-1
D: TRBD2
V: TRBV6-1
size: many

CDR3: CANNTGELFF
DNA: TGCGCCAACAACACCGGGGAGCTGTTTTTT
J: TRBJ2-2
D: .
V: TRBV10-1
size: many

CDR3: CASSRDRGSGNTIYF
DNA: TGCGCCAGCAGCCGGGACAGGGGATCTGGAAACACCATATATTTT
J: TRBJ1-3
D: TRBD1
V: TRBV5-1
size: .

CDR3: CASTLVGNTEAFF
DNA: TGCGCCAGTACCTTGGTCGGGAACACTGAAGCTTTCTTT
J: TRBJ1-1
D: .
V: TRBV5-1
size: once

CDR3: CTSGYYNSYEQYF
DNA: TGCACCAGCGGTTATTACAACTCCTACGAGCAGTACTTC
J: TRBJ2-7
D: .
V: TRBV4-3
size: .

CDR3: CASSPADMLPASGYGYTF
DNA: TGTGCCAGCAGCCCGGCGGACATGTTGCCCGCATCTGGCTATGGCTACACCTTC
J: TRBJ1-2
D: .
V: TRBV28
size: once